These 3 T cell receptor beta chains were sequenced from one sample in a study of human T cells and chemical hapten exposure. One entry per CDR3 protein, called by TCRdb with MiXCR from the RACE reads. Here the sample spans around 150,000 distinct CDR3 sequences, about 14% being singletons. Described time point: patch test 1, 2 weeks after DPC sensitization. This sample's treatment: therapeutic diphenylcyclopropenone sensitization with weekly scalp DPC. Sequencing was performed on whole blood, taken in connection with sensitization to the hapten diphenylcyclopropenone (DPC). These receptors came from a woman in her 30s with alopecia areata. Some clones in this sample may be carry-over from other donors' samples.

This clonotype was counted only a few times. The chain employs TRBV27 and TRBJ2-3, with 8 nucleotides matching TRBD1. Germline V lookup: CDR1 MNHEY, CDR2 SMNVEV (reference sequence). J lost 0 bases, V lost 2 bases, and 7 bases had no gene match. The CDR3 has 17 amino acids. The CDR3, as DNA: TGTGCCAGCAGTTTAGGTGGACAGGGCCGGAGCACAGATACGCAGTATTTT. Its translation: CASSLGGQGRSTDTQYF.

The count of this clonotype is one. The chain links TRBV14 to TRBJ2-6, with unresolved D. V was cut by 4 bases and J by 0 bases, with 7 bases left in between. This CDR3 spans 15 amino acids. From germline, CDR1 is SGHDN and CDR2 FVKESK. The CDR3 DNA reads as TGTGCCAGCAGCCTCCCAGGCTCTGGGGCCAACGTCCTGACTTTC. This codes for CASSLPGSGANVLTF.

The chain joins TRBV12-3 or TRBV12-4 to TRBJ2-5; D is unresolved. Between the trimmed V and J ends, which lost 5 bases and 2 bases, there was a span of 9 bases. CDR3 length: 13 residues. CDR3 in DNA: TGTGCCAGCAGTCTGGCCTCGCAAGAGACCCAGTACTTC. Encoded protein: CASSLASQETQYF.